These T cell receptor beta chains were read from a single sample in a study of T cells in tumors after PD-1 blockade. Assay used: immunoSEQ multiplex PCR; TCRdb lists only in-frame clones, some missing. This sample carries 3,500 to 4,500 clones, about two thirds of them seen once, and the ten largest clones take over 10%. The sample in question was tumor tissue, obtained before anti-PD-1 treatment. The source of these receptors is a human donor with basal cell carcinoma. Each CDR3 is given with its conserved first and last residue. The D gene is left open where the match is weak. Only part of the rows carry a size: once, few, many, or a class if the clone is expanded.

v_gene: TRBV7-2; d_gene: .; j_gene: TRBJ1-5; abundance: once; CDR3nt: TGTGCCAGCAGCTTAGCGGCCCAAGGTCAGCCCCAGCATTTT; CDR3aa: CASSLAAQGQPQHF
v_gene: TRBV27; d_gene: TRBD2; j_gene: TRBJ2-7; abundance: .; CDR3nt: TGTGCCAGCAGTCTAAACCGGCGCGGGGGTGGGTACGAGCAGTACTTC; CDR3aa: CASSLNRRGGGYEQYF
v_gene: TRBV5-1; d_gene: .; j_gene: TRBJ2-6; abundance: .; CDR3nt: TGCGCCAGCAGCTTGGACGGCGCTGGGGCCAACGTCCTGACTTTC; CDR3aa: CASSLDGAGANVLTF
v_gene: TRBV5-6; d_gene: .; j_gene: TRBJ1-3; abundance: few; CDR3nt: TGTGCCAGCAACCTCCGGCGGGGAAACACCATATATTTT; CDR3aa: CASNLRRGNTIYF
v_gene: TRBV7-9; d_gene: TRBD1; j_gene: TRBJ1-2; abundance: .; CDR3nt: TGTGCCAGCAGCTTCGGGACAGGGGATGGCTACACCTTC; CDR3aa: CASSFGTGDGYTF
v_gene: TRBV15; d_gene: TRBD2; j_gene: TRBJ2-3; abundance: .; CDR3nt: TGTGCCACCAGCAGAGACCTCCGGGGTAGCGGGAGGCGGCGTGGAGATACGCAGTATTTT; CDR3aa: CATSRDLRGSGRRRGDTQYF
v_gene: TRBV7-3; d_gene: TRBD2; j_gene: TRBJ2-3; abundance: .; CDR3nt: TGTGCCAGCAGCCCCGGGCCGGGACTAGCTTCAGATACGCAGTATTTT; CDR3aa: CASSPGPGLASDTQYF
v_gene: TRBV28; d_gene: TRBD1; j_gene: TRBJ1-4; abundance: medium-sized; CDR3nt: TGTGCCAGCAGTTACGGGACAGCTAATGAAAAACTGTTTTTT; CDR3aa: CASSYGTANEKLFF
v_gene: TRBV28; d_gene: TRBD1; j_gene: TRBJ2-7; abundance: once; CDR3nt: TGTGCCAGCAAAAGGACAGGGGGAACCTACGAGCAGTACTTC; CDR3aa: CASKRTGGTYEQYF
v_gene: TRBV5-5; d_gene: TRBD1; j_gene: TRBJ1-2; abundance: once; CDR3nt: TGTGCCAGCAGCCTGACAGGGGGAGGTGGCTACACCTTC; CDR3aa: CASSLTGGGGYTF
v_gene: TRBV6-5; d_gene: .; j_gene: TRBJ1-2; abundance: .; CDR3nt: TGTGCCAGCAGTTACGGGTCCCCAGGCTATGGCTACACCTTC; CDR3aa: CASSYGSPGYGYTF
v_gene: TRBV6-5; d_gene: .; j_gene: TRBJ2-7; abundance: .; CDR3nt: TGTGCCAGCAGCCGAGACTGGAGATCCGAGCAGTACTTC; CDR3aa: CASSRDWRSEQYF
v_gene: TRBV4-3; d_gene: TRBD2; j_gene: TRBJ2-1; abundance: .; CDR3nt: TGCGCCAGCAGCCAAGCGTCCTTCGGGAGGGGGGCCGTTGTAAATGAGCAGTTCTTC; CDR3aa: CASSQASFGRGAVVNEQFF
v_gene: TRBV5-8; d_gene: .; j_gene: TRBJ2-7; abundance: .; CDR3nt: TGTGCCAGCAGCTTTGGGGGGCTCCTCTACGAGCAGTACTTC; CDR3aa: CASSFGGLLYEQYF
v_gene: TRBV7-8; d_gene: .; j_gene: TRBJ1-3; abundance: .; CDR3nt: TGTGCCAGCAGCCCGTCGTCTGGAAACACCATATATTTT; CDR3aa: CASSPSSGNTIYF
v_gene: TRBV10-3; d_gene: TRBD2; j_gene: TRBJ2-3; abundance: once; CDR3nt: TGTGCCATCAGTGAGCCAGGACTAGCGGGAGGGCCCAGCACAGATACGCAGTATTTT; CDR3aa: CAISEPGLAGGPSTDTQYF
v_gene: TRBV5-4; d_gene: TRBD1; j_gene: TRBJ2-6; abundance: .; CDR3nt: TGTGCCAGCAGCTTGGGGACAGGGGGCGAGGCCAACGTCCTGACTTTC; CDR3aa: CASSLGTGGEANVLTF
v_gene: TRBV6-5; d_gene: .; j_gene: TRBJ1-2; abundance: .; CDR3nt: TGTGCCAGCAGTTCAGGGAACCGAGGCTACACCTTC; CDR3aa: CASSSGNRGYTF
v_gene: TRBV5-1; d_gene: .; j_gene: TRBJ2-2; abundance: .; CDR3nt: TGCGCCAGCAGCCTCTACATCACCGGGGAGCTGTTTTTT; CDR3aa: CASSLYITGELFF
v_gene: TRBV27; d_gene: TRBD1; j_gene: TRBJ2-7; abundance: few; CDR3nt: TGTGCCAGCAACCCAGGGGACAGGGTCTCCTACGAGCAGTACTTC; CDR3aa: CASNPGDRVSYEQYF
v_gene: TRBV6-1; d_gene: .; j_gene: TRBJ1-1; abundance: .; CDR3nt: TGTGCCAGCAGTGATCTTACTGAAGCTTTCTTT; CDR3aa: CASSDLTEAFF
v_gene: TRBV9; d_gene: TRBD2; j_gene: TRBJ2-3; abundance: .; CDR3nt: TGTGCCAGCAGCGTAGCTCTAGCGGGTACGTCCGATACGCAGTATTTT; CDR3aa: CASSVALAGTSDTQYF
v_gene: TRBV4-3; d_gene: TRBD1; j_gene: TRBJ1-1; abundance: .; CDR3nt: TGCGCCAGCAGCCAGACAGGGGACACTGAAGCTTTCTTT; CDR3aa: CASSQTGDTEAFF
v_gene: TRBV5-1; d_gene: .; j_gene: TRBJ2-2; abundance: .; CDR3nt: TGCGCCAGCAGCTTAAGTTGGGGCACCGGGGAGCTGTTTTTT; CDR3aa: CASSLSWGTGELFF
v_gene: TRBV29-1; d_gene: .; j_gene: TRBJ2-1; abundance: .; CDR3nt: TGCAGCGTTGAATCTGTCAGGGTTCTCAATGAGCAGTTCTTC; CDR3aa: CSVESVRVLNEQFF
v_gene: TRBV2; d_gene: .; j_gene: TRBJ2-7; abundance: .; CDR3nt: TGTGCCAGCAGTAATCAGGGTGCGGAGGATGAGCAGTACTTC; CDR3aa: CASSNQGAEDEQYF
v_gene: TRBV12-3/TRBV12-4; d_gene: TRBD2; j_gene: TRBJ2-7; abundance: .; CDR3nt: TGTGCCAGCAGTTTTGCGGGAGGTGGGGAGCAGTACTTC; CDR3aa: CASSFAGGGEQYF
v_gene: TRBV29-1; d_gene: TRBD1; j_gene: TRBJ2-7; abundance: few; CDR3nt: TGCAGCGTTGAACTACAGGGGGCGGGTTCCTACGAGCAGTACTTC; CDR3aa: CSVELQGAGSYEQYF
v_gene: TRBV12-3/TRBV12-4; d_gene: .; j_gene: TRBJ1-2; abundance: .; CDR3nt: TGTGCCAGCAGTTTGGCAGACTATGGCTACACCTTC; CDR3aa: CASSLADYGYTF
v_gene: TRBV6-6; d_gene: .; j_gene: TRBJ2-7; abundance: few; CDR3nt: TGTGCCAGCAGTTACTCCGACCGCTACGAGCAGTACTTC; CDR3aa: CASSYSDRYEQYF
v_gene: TRBV4-3; d_gene: .; j_gene: TRBJ2-3; abundance: .; CDR3nt: TGCGCCAGCAGCCAAGATCCCATCAGCACAGATACGCAGTATTTT; CDR3aa: CASSQDPISTDTQYF
v_gene: TRBV5-5; d_gene: TRBD1; j_gene: TRBJ1-4; abundance: .; CDR3nt: TGTGCCAGCAGCTTGGGATCAGGGACAGGGAATGAAAAACTGTTTTTT; CDR3aa: CASSLGSGTGNEKLFF
v_gene: TRBV5-1; d_gene: TRBD2; j_gene: TRBJ2-5; abundance: .; CDR3nt: TGCGCCAGCAGCTTGGCCCGCTCAGGGACTAGCGGGACCCAGTACTTC; CDR3aa: CASSLARSGTSGTQYF
v_gene: TRBV7-2; d_gene: TRBD1; j_gene: TRBJ1-6; abundance: .; CDR3nt: TGTGCCAGCAGCTTAAGATCGGACAGGGAAAATTCACCCCTCCACTTT; CDR3aa: CASSLRSDRENSPLHF
v_gene: TRBV7-2; d_gene: TRBD1; j_gene: TRBJ1-1; abundance: .; CDR3nt: TGTGCCAGCAGCTCCCGGACAGGGGGGGTTGGCACTGAAGCTTTCTTT; CDR3aa: CASSSRTGGVGTEAFF
v_gene: TRBV7-8; d_gene: .; j_gene: TRBJ2-1; abundance: .; CDR3nt: TGTGCCAGCAGCCACCCGGGCAATGAGCAGTTCTTC; CDR3aa: CASSHPGNEQFF
v_gene: TRBV2; d_gene: .; j_gene: TRBJ2-6; abundance: .; CDR3nt: TGTGCCAGCAGTAATAGGCAGGGATCCGGGGCCAACGTCCTGACTTTC; CDR3aa: CASSNRQGSGANVLTF
v_gene: TRBV5-5; d_gene: TRBD1; j_gene: TRBJ1-2; abundance: .; CDR3nt: TGTGCCAGCAGCGCCGGACAGGGGAAGAACTATGGCTACACCTTC; CDR3aa: CASSAGQGKNYGYTF
v_gene: TRBV15; d_gene: .; j_gene: TRBJ2-7; abundance: .; CDR3nt: TGTGCCACCAGCAGAGATCTATACGAGCAGTACTTC; CDR3aa: CATSRDLYEQYF
v_gene: TRBV29-1; d_gene: .; j_gene: TRBJ2-1; abundance: .; CDR3nt: TGCAGCGCCGAGGGGAGGCACAATGAGCAGTTCTTC; CDR3aa: CSAEGRHNEQFF
v_gene: TRBV27; d_gene: .; j_gene: TRBJ1-1; abundance: .; CDR3nt: TGTGCCAGCAGTCCCCTCAAGGGGACTGAAGCTTTCTTT; CDR3aa: CASSPLKGTEAFF
v_gene: TRBV28; d_gene: .; j_gene: TRBJ1-5; abundance: few; CDR3nt: TGTGCCAGCAGTTTATCGGAAGTACTTCTTGGTCAGCCCCAGCATTTT; CDR3aa: CASSLSEVLLGQPQHF